This TCR beta chain derives from a study of blood T cell repertoires in COVID-19. V was shortened by 1 base and J by 4 bases, with 8 bases between the two germline ends. CDR1 and CDR2 from the germline V gene are LNHDA and SQIVND (reference sequence). The CDR3 length is 13 residues. Methods used by the authors: Amplification of reference gene primers provided the estimated nucleated cell counts. Sequenced by immunoSEQ multiplex PCR; TCRdb stores in-frame clones only, minus some. V and J calls and clone size follow that table, whereas D and trimming were derived from the DNA. Among approximately 130,000 clones, 75% to 90% were seen once, and the ten largest hold roughly 4%.

This chain uses TRBV19 with TRBJ2-7; D not certain. This receptor was obtained from a human donor in a cohort sampled during active COVID-19. Sample: peripheral blood. CDR3 region: CASSIGSGYEQYF. The DNA of the CDR3 is TGTGCCAGTAGTATAGGATCCGGTTACGAGCAGTACTTC.